This TCR beta chain stems from a study of PD-L1 blockade in urothelial cancer (dated by TCRdb to 2017 to 2019). Describing the broader study: Every patient began therapy in 2014 and was given atezolizumab 1,200 mg intravenously every 3 weeks. About 90% of the roughly 29 patients were males with bladder-origin urothelial cancer, and about 65% of the roughly 30 reported a prior smoking history. Patients had an ECOG performance status of 0 or 1 and had received between 0 and 3 prior chemotherapy regimens. Blood samples were analyzed at two time points: 3 weeks after treatment start (second dose) and 6 weeks after treatment start. Blood samples gave median yields of about 140,000 T cells and 65,000 to 85,000 unique TCRs, along with a median clonality of about 0.084. The study, an exploratory multi-omic analysis, examined somatic, immune and clinical correlates of response to PD-L1 blockade with atezolizumab in urothelial cancer. Pretreatment tumor samples and matched peripheral blood, collected serially before and after atezolizumab treatment, underwent TCR sequencing. Durable clinical benefit was defined as a progression-free survival longer than 6 months, and TCR features were additionally tested against progression-free survival and overall survival. In the same patients, whole exome sequencing and RNA sequencing of pretreatment tumors were performed in addition to TCR sequencing. Roughly 10 patients reached durable clinical benefit, while 20 patients did not. Pretreatment blood TCR-seq was available for about 27 patients, at least one posttreatment blood collection was obtained for around 25 patients, and tumor TCR-seq was available for around 25 patients.

What the study reported, not specific to this receptor: Because the sample size was small (n of about 29) and many exploratory analyses were performed, the results are intended to be hypothesis-generating. Patients with durable benefit showed greater expansion of tumor-associated TCR clones in peripheral blood 3 weeks after starting treatment (n of about 22, p = 0.022). Improved progression-free and overall survival was associated with having pretreatment peripheral blood TCR clonality below the median.

As for this clone: The antigen it binds to is not known. Per-nucleotide qualities are absent, and no much larger clonotype sits a single base away.

Each PCR received spiked-in synthetic TCR analog templates so that absolute template abundance could be estimated from read counts. The immunoSEQ assay used bias-controlled V and J gene primers to amplify TCRbeta CDR3 regions from genomic DNA. Sequencing of rearranged TCRbeta segments was done at approximately 20X coverage. The authors' pipeline ran thus. Sequencing errors were corrected by clustering, and CDR3s were annotated against IMGT so that V, D and J genes could be assigned. Only productive TCRbeta rearrangements were used in downstream analyses, excluding out-of-frame or stop-codon sequences. Clonality was calculated as one minus the Shannon entropy normalized by the log of the number of unique productive sequences. Fisher's exact test with Benjamini-Hochberg correction, using a cutoff of adjusted p below 0.01, was how clones that differed between time points or between blood and tumor were identified. TCRdb re-hosts the immuneACCESS table, in-frame sequences only. Its copies lack some clones; in the studies checked, an unresolved V gene accounts for under half of them, and the cause for the rest is not known. Clone size and V and J calls were adopted from that table, with D and trimming inferred from the DNA. The sample has tens of thousands of clones on record, around 89% of them singletons. The leading ten clones occupy around 1.8% of the sample.

The cohort included about 27 patients with locally advanced or metastatic urothelial carcinoma who were treated at Memorial Sloan Kettering on a trial protocol. Peripheral blood mononuclear cells were collected pretreatment and during treatment, at between 1 and 8 total time points per patient. The Qiagen DNeasy Blood extraction kit was used to purify genomic DNA from total PBMCs and tumor samples. Collected pretreatment and during treatment, PBMCs were isolated and stored as previously described. Sequencing was performed on PBMCs, taken around atezolizumab (anti-PD-L1) treatment. The clonotype comes from a man between 60 and 70 years old with urothelial cancer.

The CDR3 region reads CASSVTMAEGELFF. In nucleotides, the sequence is TGTGCCAGCAGCGTGACTATGGCTGAGGGGGAGCTGTTTTTT. The V and J genes are TRBV2 and TRBJ2-2, and TRBD2 may be the D gene, going by 5 matching bases. From its cysteine to its phenylalanine, the CDR3 spans 14 amino acids. Here the CDR3 DNA is all that survives: 42 bases in frame from base 1. The germline V gene yields SNHLY for CDR1 and FYNNEI for CDR2. Cut back by 6 bases and 8 bases, the V and J ends lie 16 bases apart. With the rest looked up from the reference TRBV2 and TRBJ2-2 genes rather than sequenced, the full variable domain is EPEVTQTPSHQVTQMGQEVILRCVPISNHLYFYWYRQILGQKVEFLVSFYNNEISEKSEIFDDQFSVERPDGSNFTLKIRSTKLEDSAMYFCASSVTMAEGELFFGEGSRLTVL.